Below, 31 T cell receptor beta chains from the same sample are listed, as sequenced in a study of shared clonotypes between healthy human individuals. This table comes from immunoSEQ multiplex PCR, and its TCRdb copy is limited to in-frame clones, with some not included. The table lists roughly 490,000 clones, 65% to 80% of them singletons. Material for sequencing was PBMCs. Receptors originate from a woman aged 40 to 55 in good health. Some clones in this sample may be carry-over from other donors' samples.

V usage is TRBV9 and J usage is TRBJ2-1; 11 bases align to TRBD2. Germline CDR1 reads SGDLS; CDR2 reads YYNGEE. This CDR3 contains 19 residues. J gave up 7 bases and V 3 bases, and 18 bases lay outside the gene matches. CDR3 coding DNA: TGTGCCAGCAGCGGCGGGACTAGCGGAGATCGGGGGCGTTTGAATGAGCAGTTCTTC. This sequence encodes CASSGGTSGDRGRLNEQFF.

The chain uses TRBV7-3 and TRBJ2-7; D is ambiguous. The CDR3 consists of 13 residues. V was pared by 1 base and J by 0 bases, with 4 bases between. Germline V CDR1 and CDR2: SGHTA, FQGTGA. CDR3 sequence reads: CASSLRPSYEQYF. The CDR3, as DNA: TGTGCCAGCAGCTTAAGACCCTCCTACGAGCAGTACTTC.

The genes are TRBV28 and TRBJ2-3; 7 nucleotides agree with TRBD1. Germline V gives CDR1 MDHEN, CDR2 SYDVKM. V trimming: 5 bases; J trimming: 6 bases; junction bases outside the gene matches: 11. The CDR3 has 15 amino acids. The chain's CDR3 is CASSVAVQGMDTQYF. The CDR3 coding sequence is TGTGCCAGCAGTGTGGCGGTACAGGGGATGGATACGCAGTATTTT. Full variable domain (outside the CDR3, taken from reference TRBV28 and TRBJ2-3): DVKVTQSSRYLVKRTGEKVFLECVQDMDHENMFWYRQDPGLGLRLIYFSYDVKMKEKGDIPEGYSVSREKKERFSLILESASTNQTSMYLCASSVAVQGMDTQYFGPGTRLTVL.

V gene TRBV23-1 combines with J gene TRBJ1-5, with 8 bases that match TRBD1. TRBV23-1 is identified as an open reading frame with a role that is uncertain. The CDR3 totals 15 residues. V shed 6 bases and J 4 bases; nucleotides not matched to a gene: 8. CDR3 amino acids: CASSFSDRDNQPQHF. The DNA of the CDR3 is TGCGCCAGCAGCTTCTCGGACAGGGATAATCAGCCCCAGCATTTT.

V and J are TRBV30 and TRBJ1-4, with TRBD1 identical over 8 bases. CDR1 GTSNPN and CDR2 SVGIG come from the germline V gene (reference sequence). The J segment lost 3 bases and the V segment lost 4 bases, leaving 4 bases of the junction unmatched. The CDR3 is 14 residues long. The CDR3 region is CAWMQGAANEKLFF. CDR3 nucleotide sequence: TGTGCCTGGATGCAGGGGGCGGCTAATGAAAAACTGTTTTTT.

This chain uses TRBV6-7 with TRBJ2-7; tentatively, D is TRBD2 (5 bases). TRBV6-7 is marked as an open reading frame, function uncertain. The CDR3 consists of 15 residues. Trimming removed 6 bases from V and 1 base from J, with 16 bases in between. The CDR3 region has the DNA TGTGCCAGCAGCGTCTCTACGGACTCATCCTACGAGCAGTACTTC. This encodes CASSVSTDSSYEQYF.

This clone is labeled medium-sized. The chain links TRBV4-3 to TRBJ2-7; D may be TRBD1 (5 bases). Trimming pared 0 bases from V and 6 bases from J, leaving 9 bases between. This CDR3 has 13 residues. Germline CDR1 is LGHNA and CDR2 is YSLEER. The CDR3 coding sequence is TGCGCCAGCAGCCAAGATTGGGGCGTCGAGCAGTACTTC. Protein product: CASSQDWGVEQYF.

The chain has TRBV27 and TRBJ2-2, with TRBD2 identical over 7 bases. V lost 6 bases, J lost 1 base, and 5 bases stayed unmatched. The germline gives CDR1 MNHEY, CDR2 SMNVEV (reference sequence). The CDR3 runs to 15 residues. CDR3 in DNA: TGTGCCAGCAGGGGAGGGGCATTGAACACCGGGGAGCTGTTTTTT. Translated, it gives CASRGGALNTGELFF.

A single count supports this clone. The J gene is TRBJ1-2, the V gene TRBV6-1, with D unclear. There are 14 residues in the CDR3. Trimming shortened V by 1 base and J by 7 bases, and 13 bases separated the two germline ends. Germline CDR1 is MNHNS and CDR2 is SASEGT. The CDR3 is CASSEVEAASGYTF. CDR3 DNA: TGTGCCAGCAGTGAAGTGGAGGCAGCGAGTGGCTACACCTTC.

The chain joins TRBV7-9 to TRBJ2-7, with D perhaps matching TRBD1 or TRBD2 (8 bases each). V was clipped by 10 bases and J by 2 bases, with 21 bases between them. This CDR3 comprises 15 residues. CDR1 is SEHNR and CDR2 is FQNEAQ in the germline V gene (reference sequence). CDR3 sequence reads: CATGGPGQVTYEQYF. DNA of the CDR3: TGTGCCACGGGGGGGCCGGGACAGGTGACCTACGAGCAGTACTTC.

This chain links TRBV9 with TRBJ2-1; D is possibly TRBD2 (5 bases). Germline loops: CDR1 SGDLS, CDR2 YYNGEE. Trimming shortened V by 4 bases and J by 10 bases, and 15 bases separated the two germline ends. The CDR3 covers 13 residues. This CDR3 reads CASSSVEGGEQFF. CDR3 DNA sequence: TGTGCCAGCAGCTCAGTAGAGGGCGGGGAGCAGTTCTTC. Using reference TRBV9 and TRBJ2-1 for the parts outside the CDR3, the full variable domain is DSGVTQTPKHLITATGQRVTLRCSPRSGDLSVYWYQQSLDQGLQFLIQYYNGEERAKGNILERFSAQQFPDLHSELNLSSLELGDSALYFCASSSVEGGEQFFGPGTRLTVL.

The rearrangement uses TRBV5-6 and TRBJ2-3; 14 bases fit TRBD2. Germline trimming cut 1 base from V and 4 bases from J; bases unmatched to any gene: 5. CDR3 length: 17 amino acids. Looked up from germline, CDR1 is SGHDT and CDR2 is YYEEEE. The CDR3 region has the DNA TGTGCCAGCAGCTTGCCGCAGGGACTAGCGGGAGCAGATACGCAGTATTTT. Translated: CASSLPQGLAGADTQYF.

The rearrangement links TRBV29-1 to TRBJ1-3; 9 nucleotides line up with TRBD1. The germline CDR1 and CDR2 sequences are SQVTM and ANQGSEA. Unmatched junction bases numbered 7, after V lost 7 bases and J lost 3 bases. This CDR3 has 14 residues. CDR3 protein: CSAPTGGSGNTIYF. The CDR3 DNA reads TGCAGCGCCCCAACAGGGGGCAGTGGAAACACCATATATTTT.

This rearrangement joins TRBV19 to TRBJ1-6, with a possible D match to TRBD1 (6 bases). Trimming removed 1 base at V and 5 bases at J, with 9 bases between. From germline, CDR1 is LNHDA and CDR2 SQIVND (reference sequence). The CDR3 is 15 amino acids. The CDR3, as DNA: TGTGCCAGTAGTATAGGAGGGGGAAATAATTCACCCCTCCACTTT. Translated: CASSIGGGNNSPLHF.

V usage is TRBV27 and J usage is TRBJ1-2, with TRBD1 as a possible D gene (6 bases). The CDR3 covers 13 residues. Germline V gene lookup returns CDR1 MNHEY and CDR2 SMNVEV (reference sequence). The V gene lost 5 bases and the J gene lost 8 bases, with 15 bases spanning the gap. CDR3 coding DNA: TGTGCCAGCAGTGCCAGGGGTCTGGGGGGCTACACCTTC. Protein product: CASSARGLGGYTF.

The chain is built from TRBV10-3 and TRBJ2-5; D ambiguous. Germline values: CDR1 ENHRY, CDR2 SYGVKD. The CDR3 loop spans 15 amino acids. With 2 bases removed from V and 1 base from J, the gap between germline ends came to 11 bases. The CDR3: CAISEGFGSQETQYF. The CDR3 region has the DNA TGTGCCATCAGTGAGGGGTTCGGGTCCCAAGAGACCCAGTACTTC.

J is TRBJ2-3 and V is TRBV27; D possibly uses TRBD1 or TRBD2 (5 bases each). With 4 bases removed from V and 9 bases from J, the gap between germline ends came to 14 bases. CDR1 and CDR2 (germline): MNHEY, SMNVEV (reference sequence). The CDR3 has 13 residues. The CDR3 coding sequence is TGTGCCAGCAGTTATCGACTCGGGACCACGCAGTATTTT. As protein: CASSYRLGTTQYF.

This rearrangement joins TRBV5-1 to TRBJ2-5, with D uncertain. CDR1 is SGHRS and CDR2 is YFSETQ in the germline V gene. This CDR3 is 14 amino acids long. Trimming stripped 2 bases from V and 1 base from J, with 9 bases between. The CDR3 protein is CASSFGTTQETQYF. CDR3 nucleotide sequence: TGCGCCAGCAGCTTTGGCACGACCCAAGAGACCCAGTACTTC.

This clone was recorded a few times. This chain joins TRBV18 and TRBJ1-1, with no clear D. The germline V and J ends were trimmed by 5 bases and 1 base, with 8 bases remaining between them. Per germline, CDR1 KGHSH and CDR2 LQKENI. This CDR3 has 13 amino acids. CDR3 region: CASSVDGNTEAFF. The CDR3 DNA sequence: TGTGCCAGCTCAGTCGACGGGAACACTGAAGCTTTCTTT.

The gene calls are TRBV21-1 and TRBJ2-2; whether TRBD1, the table's D call, matches the DNA was not checked. TRBV21-1 is marked as a pseudogene. This CDR3 comprises 16 residues. The CDR3 region has the DNA TGTGCCAGCAGCAAACAGGGACAGGAGAACACCGGGGAGCTGTTTTTT. As protein: CASSKQGQENTGELFF.

This clone was seen only a few times. CDR3 loop: CASSEGGDEAFF. DNA for the CDR3: TGCGCCAGCAGTGAGGGGGGGGATGAAGCTTTCTTT. V and J are TRBV10-2 and TRBJ1-1; TRBD1 is a possible D gene (5 bases). CDR1 is WSHSY and CDR2 is SAAADI in the germline V gene. Trimming took off 2 bases at V and 7 bases at J, with 8 bases between the two ends. The CDR3 length is 12 residues.

The genes are TRBV14 and TRBJ2-2; D not resolved. V was pared by 7 bases and J by 7 bases, with 16 bases between. Germline CDR1 and CDR2: SGHDN and FVKESK. This CDR3 contains 14 residues. The CDR3: CASNHLGKYGELFF. The CDR3 DNA is TGTGCCAGCAACCATCTGGGAAAGTACGGGGAGCTGTTTTTT.

The chain is built from TRBV27 and TRBJ2-7; maybe TRBD2 (6 bases). Germline CDR1 reads MNHEY; CDR2 reads SMNVEV (reference sequence). Trimming cost V 6 bases and J 3 bases, with 12 bases left between them. The CDR3 spans 13 residues. CDR3 DNA: TGTGCCAGCAGCCGGGACGGGGGCTACGAGCAGTACTTC. This gives the protein CASSRDGGYEQYF.

This clone was observed at least ten times. This chain connects TRBV18 to TRBJ2-1, with a possible D match to TRBD2 (5 bases). The CDR3 spans 17 residues. The germline V and J ends were trimmed by 2 bases and 5 bases, with 19 bases remaining between them. CDR1 is KGHSH, CDR2 LQKENI, per germline. The CDR3 is CASSPYRLARRDNEQFF. In DNA, the CDR3 is TGTGCCAGCTCACCATATCGGCTAGCCAGAAGGGACAATGAGCAGTTCTTC.

The chain employs TRBV5-5 and TRBJ2-5, with D perhaps being TRBD1 or TRBD2 (5 bases each). V lost 6 bases to trimming and J lost 5 bases, with 14 bases between them. CDR1 is SGHKS and CDR2 is YYEKEE in the germline V gene (reference sequence). The CDR3 is 13 amino acids. CDR3 coding DNA: TGTGCCAGCATGGTCGACAGAGGGGAGACCCAGTACTTC. It codes for CASMVDRGETQYF.

The chain joins TRBV10-3 to TRBJ2-7; TRBD1 aligns across 10 bases. Germline V gene sequence: CDR1 ENHRY, CDR2 SYGVKD. The CDR3 length is 15 residues. Trimming cost V 5 bases and J 4 bases; bases outside gene matches: 8. The chain's CDR3 is CAISPSDRGGYEQYF. The CDR3 nucleotides read TGTGCCATCAGTCCTTCGGACAGGGGGGGGTACGAGCAGTACTTC.

This clone was seen ten or more times. V and J are TRBV6-1 and TRBJ2-1; TRBD2 aligns across 11 bases. The CDR3 is made up of 15 amino acids. The germline V gene has CDR1 MNHNS and CDR2 SASEGT. V gave up 2 bases and J gave up 7 bases; unmatched junction bases: 4. The CDR3 protein is CASSELAGGTNEQFF. The CDR3 DNA reads as TGTGCCAGCAGTGAATTAGCGGGAGGGACTAATGAGCAGTTCTTC.

The V and J genes are TRBV5-1 and TRBJ1-6, with unresolved D. V was trimmed by 2 bases and J by 5 bases, leaving 8 bases between them. The V gene's germline CDR1 is SGHRS and CDR2 YFSETQ. CDR3 length equals 14 residues. This CDR3 is CASSLDPNNSPLHF. The CDR3, as DNA: TGCGCCAGCAGCTTAGACCCGAATAATTCACCCCTCCACTTT.

The chain carries TRBV5-1 and TRBJ2-3, with D perhaps matching TRBD2 (6 bases). Trimming took 5 bases from V and 1 from J, leaving 14 bases between them. Per germline, CDR1 SGHRS and CDR2 YFSETQ. CDR3 length: 15 residues. This chain's CDR3 is CASSIGGVGTDTQYF. The CDR3 coding sequence is TGCGCCAGCAGTATCGGAGGGGTAGGCACAGATACGCAGTATTTT.

On this clone: This sequence is one base from a far larger clone and is likely a read error. In the same sample, other DNA sequences code for this CDR3. The chain is built from TRBV27 and TRBJ2-3; D remains unclear. V gave up 2 bases and J gave up 5 bases, with 14 bases separating them. Germline assignment: CDR1 MNHEY and CDR2 SMNVEV (reference sequence). CDR3 length: 15 amino acids. CDR3 sequence reads: CASSLGTGLGDTQYF. CDR3 sequence (DNA): TGTGCCAGCAGTTTAGGAACGGGCCTGGGAGATACGCAGTATTTT.

The rearrangement joins TRBV28 to TRBJ2-7; 9 bases map to TRBD1. The CDR3 extends over 15 amino acids. The ends lost 2 bases at V and 9 bases at J; junction bases unmatched: 11. Germline V gene data show CDR1 as MDHEN and CDR2 as SYDVKM. CDR3 bases: TGTGCCAGCAGTTTAATAGGGACAGGGATTGGAAGGCAGTACTTC. Its translation is CASSLIGTGIGRQYF.